Below, one T cell receptor (beta chain) is given with its context. Its specific antigen is unknown. No base quality information exists; no much larger clone differs at one position. This sample stems from a study of Ad26.COV2.S vaccination and SARS-CoV-2 variants (dated by TCRdb to about 2021). Regarding the research as a whole: Donors in the vaccine arm were drawn from COV1001, a multicentre, randomized, double-blind, placebo-controlled phase I-IIa trial testing Ad26.COV2.S in healthy adults. Trial participants were randomized into five groups of five, in which low-dose or high-dose Ad26.COV2.S was given once or twice, or placebo was given on both occasions. Ad26.COV2.S was administered intramuscularly at a dose of 5x10^10 or 1x10^11 viral particles, either as one shot or as two shots given 56 days apart. Blinding of investigators to trial group allocation was maintained during experiments and outcome assessment. The specificity and breadth of SARS-CoV-2-reactive T cell receptors after Ad26.COV2.S vaccination were assessed by TCRbeta repertoire sequencing. The TCR-sequenced set comprised about 32 samples: some 20 Ad26.COV2.S vaccine recipients, 5 placebo recipients and 8 SARS-CoV-2 convalescent individuals. General conclusions and limits of the study: Spike-specific TCR breadth was higher in Ad26.COV2.S recipients than in placebo recipients (P = 0.0014). The authors noted that total T cell responses may have been underestimated by the TCR breadth and depth analyses. The study was not powered to compare responses between vaccine doses or regimens. After vaccination, substantial breadth of spike-specific CD8+ and CD4+ T cell responses was reported. Vaccine and placebo recipients had comparable non-spike TCR breadth, which fits with the vaccine containing only spike.

The CDR3 runs 11 amino acids, cysteine and phenylalanine included. The kept DNA is CDR3 alone, 33 bases in frame from the first base. Taken from the germline V gene, the CDR1 and CDR2 loops are WSHSY and SAAADI. The trim is 4 bases for V and 7 bases for J, with a gap of 5 bases between the germline ends. TCRbeta CDR3 regions were sequenced with the immunoSEQ Assay. After extraction, genomic DNA underwent amplification by bias-controlled multiplex PCR, followed by high-throughput sequencing. Concerning the study's data processing: Collapsing and filtering of sequences were performed to quantify the absolute abundance of each unique TCRbeta CDR3 region. T cell fraction was estimated by normalization of TCRbeta template counts to usable DNA, with usable DNA being measured through amplification of reference genes present in all nucleated cells. Repertoire TCRs were annotated as SARS-CoV-2-specific when V gene, CDR3 amino acid sequence and J gene were exactly matched to a known reactive TCR set. The reference SARS-CoV-2 TCR set was obtained from MIRA and was filtered for enrichment in COVID-19-positive ImmuneCODE repertoires, whereby public or cross-reactive TCRs were removed. Drawing on the MIRA antigens, annotated TCRs were analysed further at the level of specific ORF or position within ORF. Breadth was defined as annotated unique rearrangements over total unique productive rearrangements; depth was the summed frequency of those rearrangements. Two-sided Wilcoxon rank-sum tests were applied when comparing TCR breadth between groups. Sourced from immuneACCESS, this table was stored by TCRdb with only in-frame sequences that have V and J called. A share of the clones is absent; for the studies checked, an unresolved V gene accounts for under half, and the remainder has no known explanation. D and trimming were read from the DNA, whereas the V and J calls and clone size are those reported in that table. The sample yields around 320,000 clones; around 84% were counted once. Clones ranked in the top ten supply 1.5% to 2% of the sample.

The meaning of the sample's treatment or condition label: around 19 received Ad26.COV2.S at low or high dose, single or two shots; about 5 received placebo; per-sample allocation not given. Repertoires of vaccine and placebo recipients were sequenced from samples taken on day 63 after the first injection. In Cohort 1b, more than 20 adults aged 18-55 years were enrolled at a single site in Boston, USA, between 29 July and 7 August 2020. Ad26.COV2.S was a replication-incompetent adenovirus type 26 vector expressing a prefusion-stabilized SARS-CoV-2 spike protein from the original Wuhan strain. Here the chain combines TRBV10-2 and TRBJ2-1; the D gene cannot be resolved reliably. The source was peripheral blood, collected in a trial of Ad26.COV2.S vaccine versus placebo. The receptor's source is a person aged 18-65 years who received the Ad26.COV2.S COVID-19 vaccine or a placebo. The CDR3 region has the sequence CASSAANEQFF. The base sequence is TGCGCCAGCAGTGCTGCGAATGAGCAGTTCTTC.